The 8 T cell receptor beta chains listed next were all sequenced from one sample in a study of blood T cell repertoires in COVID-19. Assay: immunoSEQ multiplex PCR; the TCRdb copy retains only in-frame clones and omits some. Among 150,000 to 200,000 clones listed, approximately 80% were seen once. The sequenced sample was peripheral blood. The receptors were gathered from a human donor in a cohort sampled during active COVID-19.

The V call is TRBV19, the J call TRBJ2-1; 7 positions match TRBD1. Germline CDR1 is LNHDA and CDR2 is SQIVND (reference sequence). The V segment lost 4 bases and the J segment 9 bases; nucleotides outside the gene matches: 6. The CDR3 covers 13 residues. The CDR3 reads CASSTDRVSEQFF. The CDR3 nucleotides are TGTGCCAGTAGTACCGACAGGGTTTCTGAGCAGTTCTTC.

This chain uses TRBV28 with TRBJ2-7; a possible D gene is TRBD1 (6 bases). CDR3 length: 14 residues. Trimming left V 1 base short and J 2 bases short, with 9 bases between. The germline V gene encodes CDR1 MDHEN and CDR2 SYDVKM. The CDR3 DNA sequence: TGTGCCAGCAGTTTATCAGGGGTCCCCTACGAGCAGTACTTC. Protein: CASSLSGVPYEQYF.

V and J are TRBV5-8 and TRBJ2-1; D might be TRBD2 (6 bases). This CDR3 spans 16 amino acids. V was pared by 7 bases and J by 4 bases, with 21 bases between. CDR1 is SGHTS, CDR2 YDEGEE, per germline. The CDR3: CASGTIGRGRYNEQFF. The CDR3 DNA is TGTGCCAGCGGAACTATAGGGAGAGGGAGGTACAATGAGCAGTTCTTC.

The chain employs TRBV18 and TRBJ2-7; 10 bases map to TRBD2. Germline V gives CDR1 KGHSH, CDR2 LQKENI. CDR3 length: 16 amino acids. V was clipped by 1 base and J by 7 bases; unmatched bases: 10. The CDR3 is CASSPLASGRSEEQYF. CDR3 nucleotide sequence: TGTGCCAGCTCACCACTGGCTAGCGGGAGATCGGAAGAGCAGTACTTC.

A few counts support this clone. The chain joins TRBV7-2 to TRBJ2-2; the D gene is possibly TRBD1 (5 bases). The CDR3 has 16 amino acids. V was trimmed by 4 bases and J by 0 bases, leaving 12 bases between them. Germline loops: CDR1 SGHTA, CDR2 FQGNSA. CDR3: CASSSNGRANTGELFF. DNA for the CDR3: TGTGCCAGCAGCTCGAACGGCAGGGCGAACACCGGGGAGCTGTTTTTT.

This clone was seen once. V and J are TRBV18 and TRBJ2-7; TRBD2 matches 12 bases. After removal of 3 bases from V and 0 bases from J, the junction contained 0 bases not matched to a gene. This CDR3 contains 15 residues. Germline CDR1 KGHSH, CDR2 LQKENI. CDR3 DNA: TGTGCCAGCTCACCGACTAGCGGGGGCTCCTACGAGCAGTACTTC. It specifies CASSPTSGGSYEQYF.

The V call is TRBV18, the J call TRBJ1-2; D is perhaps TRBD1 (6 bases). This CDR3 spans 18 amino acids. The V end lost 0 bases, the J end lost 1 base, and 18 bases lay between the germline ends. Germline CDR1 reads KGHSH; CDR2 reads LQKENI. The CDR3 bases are TGTGCCAGCTCACCACCGTGGGAGGGGGAGCGGTTTAACTATGGCTACACCTTC. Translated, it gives CASSPPWEGERFNYGYTF. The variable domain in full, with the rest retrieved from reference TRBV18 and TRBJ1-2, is NAGVMQNPRHLVRRRGQEARLRCSPMKGHSHVYWYRQLPEEGLKFMVYLQKENIIDESGMPKERFSAEFPKEGPSILRIQQVVRGDSAAYFCASSPPWEGERFNYGYTFGSGTRLTVV.

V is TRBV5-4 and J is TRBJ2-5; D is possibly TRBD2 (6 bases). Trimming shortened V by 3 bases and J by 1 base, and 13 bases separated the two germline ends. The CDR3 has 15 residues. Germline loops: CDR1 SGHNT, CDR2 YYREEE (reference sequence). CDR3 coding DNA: TGTGCCAGCAGCTGGGAACGGGGGACCCAAGAGACCCAGTACTTC. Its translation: CASSWERGTQETQYF. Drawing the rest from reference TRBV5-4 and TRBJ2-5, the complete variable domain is ETGVTQSPTHLIKTRGQQVTLRCSSQSGHNTVSWYQQALGQGPQFIFQYYREEENGRGNFPPRFSGLQFPNYSSELNVNALELDDSALYLCASSWERGTQETQYFGPGTRLLVL.